The rows below give T cell receptor beta chains drawn from one sample of a study of T cells in Graves' hyperthyroidism and ophthalmopathy. TCRdb independently ran MiXCR on the multiplex PCR reads; one entry per CDR3 protein. The repertoire includes 300,000 to 500,000 distinct CDR3 sequences, about 15% of them detected once, and approximately 32% sits in the top ten. The sequencing input was blood. The origin of the receptors is a woman aged 30 to 39 with Graves' hyperthyroidism. Both conserved end residues are part of each CDR3. Fields, in order: D gene, clone size, V gene, J gene, CDR3 DNA, CDR3 protein. D genes are given only for firm matches. Some rows have no size entry. The others give once, few or many, or a class for an expanded clone.

D gene: NA
clone size: NA
V gene: TRBV28
J gene: TRBJ2-7
CDR3 DNA: TGTGCCAGCAGTCCACGAGCGGTTACTTCCTACGAGCAGTACTTC
CDR3 protein: CASSPRAVTSYEQYF

D gene: NA
clone size: NA
V gene: TRBV6-1
J gene: TRBJ1-5
CDR3 DNA: TGTGCCAGCAGTGAAACAGGTAATCAGCCCCAGCATTTT
CDR3 protein: CASSETGNQPQHF

D gene: NA
clone size: NA
V gene: TRBV20-1
J gene: TRBJ2-2
CDR3 DNA: TGCAGTGCTAGTGCCTCGGGACGGACCAACGGCGGGGAGCTGTTTTTT
CDR3 protein: CSASASGRTNGGELFF

D gene: NA
clone size: many
V gene: TRBV10-2
J gene: TRBJ2-3
CDR3 DNA: TGCGCCAGCAGTTACCACACAGATACGCAGTATTTT
CDR3 protein: CASSYHTDTQYF

D gene: NA
clone size: few
V gene: TRBV6-5
J gene: TRBJ2-3
CDR3 DNA: TGTGCCAGCAGTTACTCGATGATAGCTACAGATACGCAGTATTTT
CDR3 protein: CASSYSMIATDTQYF

D gene: TRBD2
clone size: NA
V gene: TRBV7-6
J gene: TRBJ2-7
CDR3 DNA: TGTGCCAGCAGCTCTGGACTAGCGGGAGAGAATTACGAGCAGTACTTC
CDR3 protein: CASSSGLAGENYEQYF

D gene: NA
clone size: NA
V gene: TRBV6-9
J gene: TRBJ2-1
CDR3 DNA: TGTGCCAGCAGTTACGTTAGCGGATCCTACAATGAGCAGTTCTTC
CDR3 protein: CASSYVSGSYNEQFF

D gene: NA
clone size: once
V gene: TRBV7-9
J gene: TRBJ2-3
CDR3 DNA: TGTGCCGCCTCGATCCCCCGACGGGGCACAGATACGCAGTATTTT
CDR3 protein: CAASIPRRGTDTQYF

D gene: TRBD1
clone size: NA
V gene: TRBV20-1
J gene: TRBJ1-4
CDR3 DNA: TGCAGTGCCCCCAGGGGGGGCAGGGGGCACATTTCACTGTTTTTT
CDR3 protein: CSAPRGGRGHISLFF

D gene: TRBD1
clone size: many
V gene: TRBV2
J gene: TRBJ1-5
CDR3 DNA: TGTGCCAGCAGTGACAGGGGGCGTAGCAATCAGCCCCAGCATTTT
CDR3 protein: CASSDRGRSNQPQHF

D gene: NA
clone size: NA
V gene: TRBV7-2
J gene: TRBJ2-5
CDR3 DNA: TGTGCCAGCAGCTTAGCCGGAGGGAAGTCGGAGACCCAGTACTTC
CDR3 protein: CASSLAGGKSETQYF

D gene: TRBD1
clone size: many
V gene: TRBV2
J gene: TRBJ1-1
CDR3 DNA: TGTGCCAGCTTGGGACCGACAGGGGGGCTAACTGAAGCTTTCTTT
CDR3 protein: CASLGPTGGLTEAFF

D gene: TRBD1
clone size: NA
V gene: TRBV6-2/TRBV6-3
J gene: TRBJ1-2
CDR3 DNA: TGTGCCAGCAGTCTCCCCCCTCGGCAGGGGGGTAATGGCTACACCTTC
CDR3 protein: CASSLPPRQGGNGYTF

D gene: NA
clone size: NA
V gene: TRBV10-3
J gene: TRBJ1-3
CDR3 DNA: TGTGCCGCACGAGTATCAGATTACACCATATATTTT
CDR3 protein: CAARVSDYTIYF

D gene: NA
clone size: few
V gene: TRBV18
J gene: TRBJ1-5
CDR3 DNA: TGTGCCAGCTCGCTGGAAGGGGATCAGCCCCAGCATTTT
CDR3 protein: CASSLEGDQPQHF

D gene: NA
clone size: many
V gene: TRBV11-3
J gene: TRBJ1-1
CDR3 DNA: TGTGCCAGCAGCACAAACAGGGTTCAGACTGAAGCTTTCTTT
CDR3 protein: CASSTNRVQTEAFF

D gene: TRBD2
clone size: few
V gene: TRBV20-1
J gene: TRBJ2-7
CDR3 DNA: TGCAGTGCTAACTCCCTAGCGGACTACTACGAGCAATACTTC
CDR3 protein: CSANSLADYYEQYF

D gene: NA
clone size: many
V gene: TRBV30
J gene: TRBJ2-1
CDR3 DNA: TGTGCCTGGAAGGGGGACAAAGCCTACAATGAGCAGTTCTTC
CDR3 protein: CAWKGDKAYNEQFF